This T cell receptor (beta chain) was retrieved from a study of T cells after yellow fever vaccination. V lost 5 bases to trimming and J lost 5 bases, with 20 bases between them. There are 16 residues in the CDR3. To note about this clonotype: Its antigen is not identified.

Universal primer sites and UMIs were introduced during 5'RACE template-switching synthesis of TCR cDNA. In TCRdb, the 5' RACE reads were re-called with MiXCR into one record per CDR3 protein. The sample lists some 420,000 distinct CDR3 sequences; about 17% were seen once. Study-wide results and caveats: In post-booster samples, most primary-vaccination clones reappeared (approximately 96% CD4, 88% CD8).

The chain is built from TRBV12-3 or TRBV12-4 and TRBJ2-3; D is perhaps TRBD2 (7 bases). Sequencing was performed on PBMCs, taken before the yellow fever booster vaccination. This receptor was obtained from a man aged 18 to 29 who received the YFV17D yellow fever vaccine. CDR3 sequence: CASSKGGLNLRDTQYF. DNA of the CDR3: TGTGCCAGCAGTAAAGGGGGACTAAACCTTAGAGATACGCAGTATTTT.